The entry that follows covers one T cell receptor beta chain sequence. J gave up 8 bases and V 5 bases, and 13 bases lay outside the gene matches. The germline V gene has CDR1 MNHEY and CDR2 SMNVEV (reference sequence). The CDR3 contains 17 residues. The data were taken from a study of technical replicates of blood from a few donors. Clones were sequenced by immunoSEQ multiplex PCR, and TCRdb holds only the in-frame ones, with some missing. The sample shows 45,000 to 60,000 clones, more than 70% of them seen only once. This sequence was found in a human donor in good health. Some clones in this sample may be carry-over from other donors' samples. V usage is TRBV27 and J usage is TRBJ2-1, with TRBD2 matching over 12 bases. Material: PBMCs. CDR3 sequence: CASSLRLAGGPSHEQFF. The CDR3 nucleotides are TGTGCCAGCAGTCTTAGGCTAGCGGGAGGGCCTAGTCATGAGCAGTTCTTC.